This TCR beta chain was obtained from a study of cytomegalovirus exposure and HLA in healthy donors. The study's findings and limits: It was confirmed in vitro that a few of the CMV-associated chains were specific for CMV antigens.

In regard to this clone: The antigen remains unidentified.

60 Vbeta and 13 Jbeta primers were used in PCR. Clones were read by immunoSEQ multiplex PCR, and TCRdb kept only the in-frame ones, dropping some. The sample carries roughly 190,000 clones, roughly four fifths recorded once. Germline CDR1 is LGHNA and CDR2 is YSLEER. J gave up 4 bases and V 0 bases, and 8 bases lay outside the gene matches. CDR3 size: 17 residues. The receptor was isolated from a woman in her 30s in good health and CMV-seropositive. Sequenced sample: PBMCs. The V and J genes are TRBV4-3 and TRBJ2-2; 7 bases match TRBD1. The CDR3 loop reads CASSQDRSTGITGELFF. The DNA of the CDR3 is TGCGCCAGCAGCCAAGATCGATCGACAGGGATCACCGGGGAGCTGTTTTTT.